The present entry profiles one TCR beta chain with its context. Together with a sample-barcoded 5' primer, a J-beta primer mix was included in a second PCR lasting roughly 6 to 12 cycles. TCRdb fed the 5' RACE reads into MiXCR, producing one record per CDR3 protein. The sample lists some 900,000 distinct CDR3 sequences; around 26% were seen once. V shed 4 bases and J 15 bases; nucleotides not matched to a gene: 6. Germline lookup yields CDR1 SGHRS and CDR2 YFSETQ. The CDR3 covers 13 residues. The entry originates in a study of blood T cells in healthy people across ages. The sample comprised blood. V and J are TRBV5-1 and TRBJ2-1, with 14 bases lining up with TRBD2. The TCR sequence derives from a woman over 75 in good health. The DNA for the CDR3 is TGCGCCAGCAGCGGCGGGACTAGCGGGAGAACGTTCTTC. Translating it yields CASSGGTSGRTFF.